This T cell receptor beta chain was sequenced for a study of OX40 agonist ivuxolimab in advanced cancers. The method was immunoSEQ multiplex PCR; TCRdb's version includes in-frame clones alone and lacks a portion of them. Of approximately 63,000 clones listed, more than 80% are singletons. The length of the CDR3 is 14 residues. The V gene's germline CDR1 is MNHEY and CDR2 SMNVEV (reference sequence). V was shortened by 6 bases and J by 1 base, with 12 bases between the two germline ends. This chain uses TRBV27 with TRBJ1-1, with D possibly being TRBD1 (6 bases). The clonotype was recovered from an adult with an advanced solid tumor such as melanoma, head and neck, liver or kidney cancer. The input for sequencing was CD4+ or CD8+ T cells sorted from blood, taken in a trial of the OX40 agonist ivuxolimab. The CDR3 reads CASRLQGTNTEAFF. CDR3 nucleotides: TGTGCCAGCAGACTACAGGGTACGAACACTGAAGCTTTCTTT.